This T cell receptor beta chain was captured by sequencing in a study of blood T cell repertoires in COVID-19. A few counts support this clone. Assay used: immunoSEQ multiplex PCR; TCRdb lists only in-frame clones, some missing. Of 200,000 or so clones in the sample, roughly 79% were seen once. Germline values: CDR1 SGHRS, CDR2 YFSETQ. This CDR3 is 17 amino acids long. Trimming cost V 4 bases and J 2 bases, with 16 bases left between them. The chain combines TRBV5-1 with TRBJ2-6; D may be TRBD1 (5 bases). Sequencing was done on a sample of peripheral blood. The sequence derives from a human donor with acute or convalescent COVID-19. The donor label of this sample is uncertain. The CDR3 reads CASSPDNLVAGANVLTF. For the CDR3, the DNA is TGCGCCAGCAGCCCGGACAACCTTGTCGCTGGGGCCAACGTCCTGACTTTC. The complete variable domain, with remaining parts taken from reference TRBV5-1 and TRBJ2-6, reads KAGVTQTPRYLIKTRGQQVTLSCSPISGHRSVSWYQQTPGQGLQFLFEYFSETQRNKGNFPGRFSGRQFSNSRSEMNVSTLELGDSALYLCASSPDNLVAGANVLTFGAGSRLTVL.